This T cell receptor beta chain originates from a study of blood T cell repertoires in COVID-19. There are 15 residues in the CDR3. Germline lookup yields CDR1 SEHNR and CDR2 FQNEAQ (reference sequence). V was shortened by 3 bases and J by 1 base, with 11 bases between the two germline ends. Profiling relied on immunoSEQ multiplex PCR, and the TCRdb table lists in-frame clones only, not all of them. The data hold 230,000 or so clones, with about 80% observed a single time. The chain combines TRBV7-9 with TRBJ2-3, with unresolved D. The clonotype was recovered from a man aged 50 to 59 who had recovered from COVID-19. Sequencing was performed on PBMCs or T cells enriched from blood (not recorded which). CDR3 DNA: TGTGCCAGCAGCTTGAAGGTAGCCCGCACAGATACGCAGTATTTT. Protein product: CASSLKVARTDTQYF.